One sample yielded the 3 T cell receptor beta chains listed below, sequenced in a study of T-cell reconstitution after alpha-beta-depleted transplantation in children. Preparation of the TCRbeta library involved a method that used unique molecular identifiers. Each CDR3 protein is one row after TCRdb ran MiXCR on the PCR reads. The data hold a few hundred thousand distinct CDR3 sequences, with over 25% observed a single time. The input for sequencing was PBMCs, taken before TCRalphabeta/CD19-depleted stem cell transplant. Receptors originate from a boy younger than two with Wiskott-Aldrich syndrome, due to receive a stem cell transplant.

The V and J genes are TRBV3-1 and TRBJ2-7; a possible D gene is TRBD1 (6 bases). The V end lost 5 bases, the J end lost 2 bases, and 16 bases lay between the germline ends. The CDR3 extends over 15 amino acids. The germline CDR1 and CDR2 sequences are LGHDT and YNNKEL (reference sequence). This chain's CDR3 is CASSLEDRRTYEQYF. The CDR3 nucleotides are TGTGCCAGCAGCTTGGAGGACAGAAGAACCTACGAGCAGTACTTC.

There are a few counts of this clonotype. The chain links TRBV6-1 to TRBJ1-5; tentative D call: TRBD1 (5 bases). Looked up from germline, CDR1 is MNHNS and CDR2 is SASEGT. V gave up 4 bases and J gave up 7 bases, with 17 bases separating them. The CDR3 is 15 amino acids. The CDR3 nucleotides are TGTGCCAGCAGTGCCTCAAGCGGGGGAGGACAGCCCCAGCATTTT. Protein product: CASSASSGGGQPQHF.

The CDR3 here is CATSDLREGRQPQHF. The CDR3 bases are TGTGCCACCAGTGATTTGAGGGAGGGGCGTCAGCCCCAGCATTTT. V gene TRBV24-1 combines with J gene TRBJ1-5; D may be TRBD1 (5 bases). V gave up 0 bases and J gave up 6 bases, with 11 bases separating them. The CDR3 length is 15 residues. Per germline, CDR1 KGHDR and CDR2 SFDVKD.